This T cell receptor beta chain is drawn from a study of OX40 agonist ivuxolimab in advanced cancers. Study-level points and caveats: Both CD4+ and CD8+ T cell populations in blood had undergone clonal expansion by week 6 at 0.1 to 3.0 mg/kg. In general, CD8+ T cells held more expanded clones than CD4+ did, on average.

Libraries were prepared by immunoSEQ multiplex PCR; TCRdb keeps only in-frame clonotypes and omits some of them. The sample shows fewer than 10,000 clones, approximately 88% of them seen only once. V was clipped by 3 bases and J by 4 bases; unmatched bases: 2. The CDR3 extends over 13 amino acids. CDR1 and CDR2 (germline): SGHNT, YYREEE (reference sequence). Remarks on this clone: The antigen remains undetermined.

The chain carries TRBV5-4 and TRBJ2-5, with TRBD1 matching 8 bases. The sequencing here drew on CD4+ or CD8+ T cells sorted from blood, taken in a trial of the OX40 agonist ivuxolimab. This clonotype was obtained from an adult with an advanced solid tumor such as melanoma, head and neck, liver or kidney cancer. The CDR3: CASSSTGGETQYF. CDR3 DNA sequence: TGTGCCAGCAGCTCCACAGGGGGAGAGACCCAGTACTTC.